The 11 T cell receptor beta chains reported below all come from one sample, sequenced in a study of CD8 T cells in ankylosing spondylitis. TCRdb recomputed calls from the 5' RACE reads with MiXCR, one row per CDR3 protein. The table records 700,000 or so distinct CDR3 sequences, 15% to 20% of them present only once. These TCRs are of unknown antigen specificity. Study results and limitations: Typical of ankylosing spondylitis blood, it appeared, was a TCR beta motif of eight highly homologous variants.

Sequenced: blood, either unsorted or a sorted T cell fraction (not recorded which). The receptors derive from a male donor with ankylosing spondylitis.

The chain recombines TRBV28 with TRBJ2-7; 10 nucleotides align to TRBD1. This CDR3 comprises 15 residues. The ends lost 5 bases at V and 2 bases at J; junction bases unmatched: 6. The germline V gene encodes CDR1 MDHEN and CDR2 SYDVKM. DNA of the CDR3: TGTGCCAGCAGTAGACAGGGGGCCGGTCCCTACGAGCAGTACTTC. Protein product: CASSRQGAGPYEQYF.

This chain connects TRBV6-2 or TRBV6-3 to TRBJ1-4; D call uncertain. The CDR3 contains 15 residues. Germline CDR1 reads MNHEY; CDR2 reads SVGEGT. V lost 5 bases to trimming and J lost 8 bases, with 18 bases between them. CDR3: CASSRRPVYGEKLFF. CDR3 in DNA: TGTGCCAGCAGTCGCCGACCCGTCTACGGGGAAAAACTGTTTTTT.

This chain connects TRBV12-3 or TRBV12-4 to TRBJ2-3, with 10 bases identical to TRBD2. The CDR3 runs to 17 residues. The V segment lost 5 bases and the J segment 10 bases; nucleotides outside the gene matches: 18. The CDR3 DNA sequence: TGTGCCAGCAGTCTCGGACTAGCGGCCCGTCCTATCCCTGCGCAGTATTTT. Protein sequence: CASSLGLAARPIPAQYF.

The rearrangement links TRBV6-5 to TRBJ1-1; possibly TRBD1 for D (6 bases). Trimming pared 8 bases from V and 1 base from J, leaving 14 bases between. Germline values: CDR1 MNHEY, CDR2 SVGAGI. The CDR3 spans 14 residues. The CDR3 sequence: CASGSGAKNTEAFF. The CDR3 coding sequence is TGTGCCAGCGGTTCGGGGGCTAAGAACACTGAAGCTTTCTTT.

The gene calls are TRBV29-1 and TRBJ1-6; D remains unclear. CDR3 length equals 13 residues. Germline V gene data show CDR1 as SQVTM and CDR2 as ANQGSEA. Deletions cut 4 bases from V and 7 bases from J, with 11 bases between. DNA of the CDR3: TGCAGCGTTGCGGGGTCGGGCAATTCACCCCTCCACTTT. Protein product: CSVAGSGNSPLHF.

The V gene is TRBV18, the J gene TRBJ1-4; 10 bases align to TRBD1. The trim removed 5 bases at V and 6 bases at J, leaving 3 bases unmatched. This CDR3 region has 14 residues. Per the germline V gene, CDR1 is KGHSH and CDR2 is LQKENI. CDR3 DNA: TGTGCCAGCTCAACCGGGACAGGGGATGAAAAACTGTTTTTT. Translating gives CASSTGTGDEKLFF.

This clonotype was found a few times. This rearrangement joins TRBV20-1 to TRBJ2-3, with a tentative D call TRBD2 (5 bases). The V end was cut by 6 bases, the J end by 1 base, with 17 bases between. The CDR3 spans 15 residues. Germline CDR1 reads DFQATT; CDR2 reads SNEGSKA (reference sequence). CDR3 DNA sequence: TGCAGTGCGCCGCTGGCCGGGCGGGGCACAGATACGCAGTATTTT. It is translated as CSAPLAGRGTDTQYF.

The CDR3 nucleotides are TGTGCCAGCAGCTTTGAAACAGGGATGGGATTTACAGATACGCAGTATTTT. This gives the protein CASSFETGMGFTDTQYF. The rearrangement uses TRBV7-8 and TRBJ2-3, with TRBD1 as a possible D gene (6 bases). This CDR3 is 17 amino acids long. The ends were cut back, 3 bases at V and 3 bases at J, with 19 bases in the middle. From germline, CDR1 is SGHVS and CDR2 FQNEAQ.

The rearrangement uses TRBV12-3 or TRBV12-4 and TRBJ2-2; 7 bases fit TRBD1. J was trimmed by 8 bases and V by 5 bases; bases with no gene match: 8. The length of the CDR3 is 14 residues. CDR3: CASSSRQGRGELFF. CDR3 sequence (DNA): TGTGCCAGCAGTAGTAGACAGGGTAGGGGGGAGCTGTTTTTT.

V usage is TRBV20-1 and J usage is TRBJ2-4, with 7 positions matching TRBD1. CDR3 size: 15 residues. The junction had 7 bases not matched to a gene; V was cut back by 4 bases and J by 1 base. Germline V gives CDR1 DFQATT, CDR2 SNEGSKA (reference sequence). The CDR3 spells CSATRQGYAKNIQYF. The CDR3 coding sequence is TGCAGTGCTACCAGACAGGGTTACGCCAAAAACATTCAGTACTTC.

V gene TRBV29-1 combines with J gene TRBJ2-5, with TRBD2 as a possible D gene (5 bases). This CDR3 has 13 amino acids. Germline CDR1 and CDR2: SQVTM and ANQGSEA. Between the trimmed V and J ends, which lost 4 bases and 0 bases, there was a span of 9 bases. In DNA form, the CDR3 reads TGCAGCGTTGGAGGGCTTGACCAAGAGACCCAGTACTTC. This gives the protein CSVGGLDQETQYF. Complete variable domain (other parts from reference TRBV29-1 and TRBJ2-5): SAVISQKPSRDICQRGTSLTIQCQVDSQVTMMFWYRQQPGQSLTLIATANQGSEATYESGFVIDKFPISRPNLTFSTLTVSNMSPEDSSIYLCSVGGLDQETQYFGPGTRLLVL.